This T cell receptor beta chain was obtained from a study of vaccination effects on CD4 cells after COVID-19. Study summary: Each participant received a vaccine that was either BNT162b2 or mRNA-1273, given as two doses. From two convalescent patients, samples were taken 16 days and one week before vaccination.

Points on this clone: Its target is not known.

Before any sequencing was done, the ViraFEST assay used viral peptide pools to expand antigen-specific CD4+ T cells. Subsequent to about 10 days of culture, CD4+ T cells were isolated. This person caught SARS-CoV-2 sometime from March to December 2020, and PCR testing confirmed the infection. PBMC were cultured at around 2 million per well with about 9 IU/ml IL-2 and around 9.4 ug/ml peptides. The authors exchanged half the medium for IL-2 medium on days 3 and 7. Produced via immunoSEQ multiplex PCR; TCRdb's table is partial and in-frame only. This sample has 40,000 or so clones, with around 66% found just once. The starting material was CD4+ T cells from PBMCs cultured with a peptide pool, obtained before COVID-19 vaccination. This receptor was obtained from a human donor who had a prior SARS-CoV-2 infection.

CDR3 in DNA: TGTGCCAGCAGCTCAGGGAATGGAAACACCATATATTTT. Its protein is CASSSGNGNTIYF. V usage is TRBV11-3 and J usage is TRBJ1-3, with a weak D call TRBD1 (5 bases). The CDR3 runs to 13 residues. CDR1 is SGHNT, CDR2 YENEEA, per germline. The ends were cut back, 4 bases at V and 3 bases at J, with 7 bases in the middle.